Below, one T cell receptor beta chain is given with its context. Its antigen is not known. The sample is drawn from a study of T-cell memory formation after mild COVID-19. General study points: Clones which contracted sat mainly in CM and EM if CD4+, and in EMRA if CD8+.

The 5'RACE method, run with constant-segment primers, produced TCR alpha and TCR beta cDNA libraries (carrying sample barcodes and UMIs). MiXCR was run by TCRdb on the 5' RACE reads, yielding one entry per CDR3 protein. This sample has about 290,000 distinct CDR3 sequences, with more than 15% found just once. Germline V gene data show CDR1 as SGDLS and CDR2 as YYNGEE. There are 14 residues in the CDR3. The V end lost 4 bases, the J end lost 5 bases, and 12 bases lay between the germline ends. Sequencing used PBMCs or a T cell subset sorted from them (not recorded which). This chain joins TRBV9 and TRBJ2-2; tentatively, D is TRBD1 (6 bases). This sequence was found in a man between 18 and 35 years old who had mild COVID-19 (a few samples of this study predate the infection). Cell type and time point are not known. DNA for the CDR3: TGTGCCAGCAGCCCCCAACAGGGAACCGGGGAGCTGTTTTTT. Translation: CASSPQQGTGELFF.